The 20 T cell receptor beta chains reported below all come from one sample, sequenced in a study of T cells after yellow fever vaccination. MiXCR, applied by TCRdb to the 5' RACE reads, yields one record per CDR3 protein. The profile shows under 400,000 distinct CDR3 sequences, approximately 10% of them singletons. The material sequenced was PBMCs, taken on the day of the first yellow fever vaccination. Receptors were obtained from a man younger than 35 who received the YFV17D yellow fever vaccine.

This chain connects TRBV11-2 to TRBJ2-1; 7 bases map to TRBD1. This CDR3 is built from 14 residues. V lost 0 bases, J lost 9 bases, and 5 bases stayed unmatched. CDR1 SGHAT and CDR2 FQNNGV come from the germline V gene. The CDR3 here is CASSLETGLVEQFF. The CDR3 DNA is TGTGCCAGCAGCTTAGAGACAGGGTTAGTTGAGCAGTTCTTC.

The J gene is TRBJ2-7, the V gene TRBV9; D is unresolved. Trimming left V 6 bases short and J 13 bases short, with 14 bases between. This CDR3 contains 10 residues. Looked up from germline, CDR1 is SGDLS and CDR2 is YYNGEE. CDR3 region: CASNPLPYYF. The CDR3 DNA is TGTGCCAGCAACCCCCTTCCCTACTACTTC. Drawing the rest from reference TRBV9 and TRBJ2-7, the complete variable domain is DSGVTQTPKHLITATGQRVTLRCSPRSGDLSVYWYQQSLDQGLQFLIQYYNGEERAKGNILERFSAQQFPDLHSELNLSSLELGDSALYFCASNPLPYYFGPGTRLTVT.

J is TRBJ2-1 and V is TRBV28; D is unclear. Germline assignment: CDR1 MDHEN and CDR2 SYDVKM. Trimming removed 5 bases from V and 3 bases from J, with 14 bases in between. The CDR3 length is 15 residues. The CDR3 region has the DNA TGTGCCAGCAGTACCGCCGGGTATGACTACAATGAGCAGTTCTTC. Its protein is CASSTAGYDYNEQFF.

This chain uses TRBV4-1 with TRBJ1-2; TRBD1 might be the D (5 bases). There are 13 residues in the CDR3. V lost 7 bases and J lost 7, with 16 bases in between. Germline assignment: CDR1 MGHRA and CDR2 YSYEKL. CDR3 nucleotides: TGCGCCAGCAATCCGGGGCCAACGGGTGGCTACACCTTC. It yields the protein CASNPGPTGGYTF.

This chain links TRBV5-4 with TRBJ2-3; TRBD2 might be the D (5 bases). The V and J ends lost 7 bases and 6 bases respectively, with 15 bases between them. CDR3 length equals 13 residues. Germline-derived CDR1 and CDR2 are SGHNT and YYREEE (reference sequence). The CDR3 region is CASFGRGQDTQYF. CDR3 in DNA: TGTGCCAGCTTCGGCCGGGGTCAGGATACGCAGTATTTT.

This clonotype appeared a few times. The genes are TRBV3-1 and TRBJ2-1; D may be TRBD2 (6 bases). This CDR3 comprises 15 residues. CDR1 and CDR2 (germline): LGHDT, YNNKEL (reference sequence). Trimming took 4 bases from V and 0 from J, leaving 10 bases between them. In nucleotides, the CDR3 is TGTGCCAGCAGCCGAGACGGGGGCTCCTACAATGAGCAGTTCTTC. Its translation is CASSRDGGSYNEQFF.

The gene calls are TRBV7-8 and TRBJ2-1, with no clear D. The CDR3 contains 13 residues. Trimming took 6 bases from V and 2 from J, leaving 8 bases between them. The germline gives CDR1 SGHVS, CDR2 FQNEAQ. The CDR3 is CASSPMAYNEQFF. DNA for the CDR3: TGTGCCAGCAGTCCTATGGCCTACAATGAGCAGTTCTTC.

This clonotype was observed a few times. The chain carries TRBV27 and TRBJ2-3; weak D call: TRBD1 (6 bases). Germline loops: CDR1 MNHEY, CDR2 SMNVEV (reference sequence). The V end lost 1 base, the J end lost 2 bases, and 10 bases lay between the germline ends. This CDR3 contains 15 residues. The CDR3: CASSLLPGATDTQYF. CDR3 DNA: TGTGCCAGCAGTTTATTGCCAGGGGCCACAGATACGCAGTATTTT.

This clonotype was recorded a few times. The CDR3 DNA sequence: TGTGCCAGCAGCTTAAAGGACCGTTTTTTATCACCCCTCCACTTT. This encodes CASSLKDRFLSPLHF. The V and J genes are TRBV5-6 and TRBJ1-6, with D unclear. This CDR3 spans 15 amino acids. CDR1 and CDR2 from the germline V gene are SGHDT and YYEEEE. Trimming removed 2 bases at V and 10 bases at J, with 16 bases between.

This clonotype appeared a few times. The CDR3 reads CATSDPGQGEGSQPQHF. The CDR3 nucleotides read TGTGCCACCAGTGACCCGGGACAGGGGGAAGGAAGTCAGCCCCAGCATTTT. This chain connects TRBV24-1 to TRBJ1-5, with 11 bases matching TRBD1. The V and J ends lost 4 bases and 6 bases, in that order; junction bases with no gene match: 10. Germline values: CDR1 KGHDR, CDR2 SFDVKD. This CDR3 spans 17 amino acids.

This clonotype occurred a few times. V is TRBV30 and J is TRBJ1-2; 7 bases map to TRBD1. V trimming: 6 bases; J trimming: 4 bases; junction bases outside the gene matches: 8. Per the germline V gene, CDR1 is GTSNPN and CDR2 is SVGIG (reference sequence). The CDR3 runs 13 residues. DNA for the CDR3: TGTGCCTGTTTTAGCCGGGACAGCTATGGCTACACCTTC. Translated, it gives CACFSRDSYGYTF.

This clonotype was found a few times. J is TRBJ1-1 and V is TRBV9; no firm D call. The CDR3 totals 13 residues. Trimming cost V 0 bases and J 7 bases, with 10 bases left between them. Germline CDR1 and CDR2: SGDLS and YYNGEE. CDR3 protein: CASSVAMAGEAFF. The DNA of the CDR3 is TGTGCCAGCAGCGTAGCGATGGCGGGTGAAGCTTTCTTT. The full variable domain, with the rest looked up from reference TRBV9 and TRBJ1-1, is DSGVTQTPKHLITATGQRVTLRCSPRSGDLSVYWYQQSLDQGLQFLIQYYNGEERAKGNILERFSAQQFPDLHSELNLSSLELGDSALYFCASSVAMAGEAFFGQGTRLTVV.

This clonotype turned up a few times. The chain uses TRBV5-4 and TRBJ1-1, with 7 bases matching TRBD1. Germline assignment: CDR1 SGHNT and CDR2 YYREEE (reference sequence). This CDR3 has 18 residues. Trimming removed 3 bases from V and 0 bases from J; junction bases left unmatched: 14. The CDR3 region is CASSSRRGMDVMNTEAFF. The CDR3 DNA sequence: TGTGCCAGCAGCTCTCGCAGGGGGATGGACGTTATGAACACTGAAGCTTTCTTT.

The V call is TRBV27, the J call TRBJ2-1, with D unclear. The CDR3 extends over 11 amino acids. Germline CDR1 MNHEY, CDR2 SMNVEV (reference sequence). V was pared by 11 bases and J by 9 bases, with 14 bases between. The CDR3 sequence: CAGPRLGEQFF. The CDR3 DNA sequence: TGTGCCGGACCCCGTCTAGGTGAGCAGTTCTTC.

This clonotype was counted between two and nine times. The chain uses TRBV5-1 and TRBJ2-4; 10 bases map to TRBD1. Trimming cost V 3 bases and J 8 bases; bases outside gene matches: 5. This CDR3 contains 14 residues. The germline V gene encodes CDR1 SGHRS and CDR2 YFSETQ. In DNA, the CDR3 is TGCGCCAGCAGCTACGGACAGGGGGGGCACATTCAGTACTTC. Amino acid sequence: CASSYGQGGHIQYF.

This chain uses TRBV6-2 or TRBV6-3 with TRBJ2-3, with TRBD2 identical over 12 bases. In germline, CDR1 is MNHEY, CDR2 SVGEGT. The V and J ends lost 2 bases and 5 bases, in that order; junction bases with no gene match: 8. The CDR3 sequence is 17 residues long. In nucleotides, the CDR3 is TGTGCCAGCAGTTACGGTCTTCTAGCGGGGGGGCGAGATACGCAGTATTTT. The encoded protein is CASSYGLLAGGRDTQYF.

The chain joins TRBV6-5 to TRBJ2-5, with D perhaps matching TRBD1 or TRBD2 (5 bases each). Trimming stripped 3 bases from V and 1 base from J, with 12 bases between. Looked up from germline, CDR1 is MNHEY and CDR2 is SVGAGI. The CDR3 runs to 15 residues. CDR3 coding DNA: TGTGCCAGCAGTTATGCAGGGACGGTCCAAGAGACCCAGTACTTC. Amino acid sequence: CASSYAGTVQETQYF.

This chain connects TRBV12-3 or TRBV12-4 to TRBJ1-5, with D possibly being TRBD1 (6 bases). The CDR3 has 15 residues. V lost 5 bases, J lost 2 bases, and 13 bases lay in between. The CDR3 DNA reads as TGTGCCAGCAGTCACCAGGGGTGGGGCAATCAGCCCCAGCATTTT. Encoded protein: CASSHQGWGNQPQHF.

The chain has TRBV6-5 and TRBJ2-3; unclear D gene. This CDR3 is built from 12 residues. V shed 3 bases and J shed 5 bases, with 6 bases lying between them. CDR1 and CDR2 (germline): MNHEY, SVGAGI. The DNA for the CDR3 is TGTGCCAGCAGTTATCCGGGAGATACGCAGTATTTT. This encodes CASSYPGDTQYF.

The chain is built from TRBV5-1 and TRBJ2-2, with D tentatively TRBD1 or TRBD2 (5 bases each). This CDR3 comprises 15 residues. Germline CDR1 and CDR2: SGHRS and YFSETQ. Between the trimmed V and J ends, which lost 7 bases and 3 bases, there was a span of 16 bases. Written as DNA, the CDR3 is TGCGCCAGCGGTTCCCGGGACGATTACACCGGGGAGCTGTTTTTT. This codes for CASGSRDDYTGELFF. Based on the CDR3 plus reference TRBV5-1 and TRBJ2-2, the full variable domain is KAGVTQTPRYLIKTRGQQVTLSCSPISGHRSVSWYQQTPGQGLQFLFEYFSETQRNKGNFPGRFSGRQFSNSRSEMNVSTLELGDSALYLCASGSRDDYTGELFFGEGSRLTVL.